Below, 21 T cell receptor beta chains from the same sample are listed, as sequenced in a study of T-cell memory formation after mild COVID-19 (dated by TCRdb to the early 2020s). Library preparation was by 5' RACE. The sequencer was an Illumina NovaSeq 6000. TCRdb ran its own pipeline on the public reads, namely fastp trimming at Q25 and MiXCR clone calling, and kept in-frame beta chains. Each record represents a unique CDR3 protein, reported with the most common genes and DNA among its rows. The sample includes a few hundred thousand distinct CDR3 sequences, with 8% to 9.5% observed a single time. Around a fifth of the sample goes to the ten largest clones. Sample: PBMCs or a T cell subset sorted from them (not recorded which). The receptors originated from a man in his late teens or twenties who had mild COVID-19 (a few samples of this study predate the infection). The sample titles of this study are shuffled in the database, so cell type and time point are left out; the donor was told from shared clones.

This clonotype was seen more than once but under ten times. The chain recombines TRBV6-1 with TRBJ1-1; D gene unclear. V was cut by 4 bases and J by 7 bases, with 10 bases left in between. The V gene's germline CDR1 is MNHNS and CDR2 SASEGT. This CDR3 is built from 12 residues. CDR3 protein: CASSVLRYEAFF. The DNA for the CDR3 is TGTGCCAGCAGTGTTTTGCGCTATGAAGCTTTCTTT.

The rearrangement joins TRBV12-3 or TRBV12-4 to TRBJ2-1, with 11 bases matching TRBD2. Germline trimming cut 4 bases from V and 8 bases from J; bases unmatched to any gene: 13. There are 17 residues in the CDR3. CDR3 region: CASSSPFSGGAVYEQFF. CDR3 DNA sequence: TGTGCCAGCAGTTCCCCCTTTAGCGGGGGGGCTGTTTATGAGCAGTTCTTC.

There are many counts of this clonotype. The CDR3 sequence: CASSPGHSNQPQHF. In nucleotides, the CDR3 is TGCGCCAGCTCTCCAGGCCATAGCAATCAGCCCCAGCATTTT. The rearrangement joins TRBV5-1 to TRBJ1-5; D not certain. The CDR3 totals 14 residues. V lost 7 bases and J 0 bases, leaving 11 bases between the germline ends. CDR1 is SGHRS and CDR2 is YFSETQ in the germline V gene.

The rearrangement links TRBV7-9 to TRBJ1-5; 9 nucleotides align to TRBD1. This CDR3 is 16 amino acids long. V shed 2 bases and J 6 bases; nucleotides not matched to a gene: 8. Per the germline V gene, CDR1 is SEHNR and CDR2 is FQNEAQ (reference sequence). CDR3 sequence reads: CASSLSGQGWGQPQHF. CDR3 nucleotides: TGTGCCAGCAGCTTATCGGGACAGGGATGGGGTCAGCCCCAGCATTTT.

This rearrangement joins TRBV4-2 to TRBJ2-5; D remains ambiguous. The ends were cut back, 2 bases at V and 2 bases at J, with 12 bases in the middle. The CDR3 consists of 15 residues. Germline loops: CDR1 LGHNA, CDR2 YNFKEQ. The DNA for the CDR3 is TGTGCCAGCAGCCAACGGTTAGGGCCGCAAGAGACCCAGTACTTC. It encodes CASSQRLGPQETQYF.

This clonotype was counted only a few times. CDR3 loop: CASSLARGASYNEQFF. The DNA for the CDR3 is TGCGCCAGCAGCCTCGCGCGGGGGGCCTCCTACAATGAGCAGTTCTTC. The chain recombines TRBV4-3 with TRBJ2-1, with 8 bases matching TRBD2. CDR1 is LGHNA and CDR2 is YSLEER in the germline V gene. The CDR3 is 16 amino acids. Losses at the gene ends were 4 bases for V and 0 bases for J; bases not matched to a gene: 5.

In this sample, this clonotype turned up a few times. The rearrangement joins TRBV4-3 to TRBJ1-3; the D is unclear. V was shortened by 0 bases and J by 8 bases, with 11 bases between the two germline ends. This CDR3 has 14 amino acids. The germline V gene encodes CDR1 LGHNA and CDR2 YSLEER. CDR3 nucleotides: TGCGCCAGCAGCCAAGAGCTCGCCGGGGACACCATATATTTT. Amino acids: CASSQELAGDTIYF.

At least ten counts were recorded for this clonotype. CDR3 DNA sequence: TGCGCCAGCAGCTTGGGACTAGCGGGCACAGATACGCAGTATTTT. This gives the protein CASSLGLAGTDTQYF. The chain has TRBV5-1 and TRBJ2-3, with TRBD2 identical over 9 bases. The V segment lost 0 bases and the J segment 1 base; nucleotides outside the gene matches: 0. CDR1 and CDR2 from the germline V gene are SGHRS and YFSETQ. The CDR3 has 15 residues.

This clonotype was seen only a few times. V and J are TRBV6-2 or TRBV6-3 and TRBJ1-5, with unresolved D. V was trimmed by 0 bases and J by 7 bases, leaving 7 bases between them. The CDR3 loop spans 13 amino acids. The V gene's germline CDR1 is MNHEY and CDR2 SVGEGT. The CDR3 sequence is CASSYSEGQPQHF. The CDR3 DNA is TGTGCCAGCAGTTACTCGGAAGGGCAGCCCCAGCATTTT.

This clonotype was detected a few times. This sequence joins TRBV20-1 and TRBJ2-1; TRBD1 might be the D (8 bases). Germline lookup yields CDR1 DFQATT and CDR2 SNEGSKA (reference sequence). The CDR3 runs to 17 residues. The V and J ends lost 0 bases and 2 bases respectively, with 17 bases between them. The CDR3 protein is CSARDGERGQAYNEQFF. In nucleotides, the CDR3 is TGCAGTGCTAGAGACGGTGAGCGGGGACAGGCCTACAATGAGCAGTTCTTC.

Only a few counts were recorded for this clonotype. In DNA, the CDR3 is TGCAGTGCTAGAGTCCGACAGGCTGGTAATTCACCCCTCCACTTT. It codes for CSARVRQAGNSPLHF. The V and J genes are TRBV20-1 and TRBJ1-6; D possibly corresponds to TRBD1 (6 bases). In germline, CDR1 is DFQATT, CDR2 SNEGSKA (reference sequence). The V end lost 1 base, the J end lost 6 bases, and 13 bases lay between the germline ends. The CDR3 runs to 15 residues.

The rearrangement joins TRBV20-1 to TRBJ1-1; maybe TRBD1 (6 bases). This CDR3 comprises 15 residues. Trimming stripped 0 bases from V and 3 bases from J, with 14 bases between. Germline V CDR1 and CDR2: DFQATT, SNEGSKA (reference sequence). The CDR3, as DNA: TGCAGTGCTAGAGATGAGGGGGGCGGGGACACTGAAGCTTTCTTT. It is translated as CSARDEGGGDTEAFF.

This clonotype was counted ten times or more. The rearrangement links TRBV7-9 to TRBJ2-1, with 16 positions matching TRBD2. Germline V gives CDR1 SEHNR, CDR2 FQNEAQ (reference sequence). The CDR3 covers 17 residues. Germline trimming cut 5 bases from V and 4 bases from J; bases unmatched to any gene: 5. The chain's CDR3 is CASSLGTSGGAYNEQFF. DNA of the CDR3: TGTGCCAGCAGCCTCGGGACTAGCGGGGGGGCTTACAATGAGCAGTTCTTC.

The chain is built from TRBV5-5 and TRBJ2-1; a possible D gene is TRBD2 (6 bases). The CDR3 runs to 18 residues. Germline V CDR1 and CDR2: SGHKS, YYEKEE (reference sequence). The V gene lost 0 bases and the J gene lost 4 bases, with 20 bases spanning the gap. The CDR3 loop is CASSLEKNRDWPYNEQFF. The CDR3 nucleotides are TGTGCCAGCAGCTTGGAGAAGAACCGGGACTGGCCTTACAATGAGCAGTTCTTC.

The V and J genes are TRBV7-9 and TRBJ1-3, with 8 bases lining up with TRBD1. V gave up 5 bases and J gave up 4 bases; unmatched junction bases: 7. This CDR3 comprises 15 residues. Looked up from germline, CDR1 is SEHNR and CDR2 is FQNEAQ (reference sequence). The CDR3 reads CASSPRGLRGNTIYF. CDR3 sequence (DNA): TGTGCCAGCAGCCCCAGGGGGCTAAGAGGAAACACCATATATTTT.

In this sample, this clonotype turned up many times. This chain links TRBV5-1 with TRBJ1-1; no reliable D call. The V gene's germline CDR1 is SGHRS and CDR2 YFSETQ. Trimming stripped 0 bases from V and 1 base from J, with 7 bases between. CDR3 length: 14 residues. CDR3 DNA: TGCGCCAGCAGCTTGGTCGGGGAGAACACTGAAGCTTTCTTT. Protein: CASSLVGENTEAFF.

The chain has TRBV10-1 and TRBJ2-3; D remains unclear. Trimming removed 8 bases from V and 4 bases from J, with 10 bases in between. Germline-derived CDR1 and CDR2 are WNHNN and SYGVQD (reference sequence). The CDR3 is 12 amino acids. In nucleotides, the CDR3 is TGCGCCAGCGGCCCTGGAGCAGATACGCAGTATTTT. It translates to CASGPGADTQYF.

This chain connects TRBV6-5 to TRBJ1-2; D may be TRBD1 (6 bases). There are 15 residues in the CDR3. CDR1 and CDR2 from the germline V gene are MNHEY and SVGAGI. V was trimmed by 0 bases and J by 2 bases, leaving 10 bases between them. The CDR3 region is CASSYSGQPNYGYTF. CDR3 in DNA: TGTGCCAGCAGTTACTCCGGACAGCCGAACTATGGCTACACCTTC.

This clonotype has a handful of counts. CDR3 in DNA: TGTGCCAGCAGCGTAGGTGGGACAGGGGGCGATGAGCAGTTCTTC. This translates into CASSVGGTGGDEQFF. V usage is TRBV9 and J usage is TRBJ2-1; 12 nucleotides align to TRBD1. The CDR3 length is 15 residues. V was clipped by 0 bases and J by 8 bases; unmatched bases: 3. Germline assignment: CDR1 SGDLS and CDR2 YYNGEE. The entire variable domain, with the rest obtained from reference TRBV9 and TRBJ2-1, is as follows: DSGVTQTPKHLITATGQRVTLRCSPRSGDLSVYWYQQSLDQGLQFLIQYYNGEERAKGNILERFSAQQFPDLHSELNLSSLELGDSALYFCASSVGGTGGDEQFFGPGTRLTVL.

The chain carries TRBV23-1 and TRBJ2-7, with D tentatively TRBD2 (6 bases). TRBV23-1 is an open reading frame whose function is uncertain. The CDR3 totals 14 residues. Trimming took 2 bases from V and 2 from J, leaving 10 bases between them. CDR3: CASSQRGWAYEQYV. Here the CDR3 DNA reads TGCGCCAGCAGTCAACGGGGGTGGGCCTACGAGCAGTACGTC.

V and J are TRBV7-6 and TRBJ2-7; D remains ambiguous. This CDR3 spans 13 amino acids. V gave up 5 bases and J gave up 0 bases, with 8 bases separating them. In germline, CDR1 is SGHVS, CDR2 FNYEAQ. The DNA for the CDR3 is TGTGCCAGCAGCCAGGCTCACTCCTACGAGCAGTACTTC. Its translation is CASSQAHSYEQYF.